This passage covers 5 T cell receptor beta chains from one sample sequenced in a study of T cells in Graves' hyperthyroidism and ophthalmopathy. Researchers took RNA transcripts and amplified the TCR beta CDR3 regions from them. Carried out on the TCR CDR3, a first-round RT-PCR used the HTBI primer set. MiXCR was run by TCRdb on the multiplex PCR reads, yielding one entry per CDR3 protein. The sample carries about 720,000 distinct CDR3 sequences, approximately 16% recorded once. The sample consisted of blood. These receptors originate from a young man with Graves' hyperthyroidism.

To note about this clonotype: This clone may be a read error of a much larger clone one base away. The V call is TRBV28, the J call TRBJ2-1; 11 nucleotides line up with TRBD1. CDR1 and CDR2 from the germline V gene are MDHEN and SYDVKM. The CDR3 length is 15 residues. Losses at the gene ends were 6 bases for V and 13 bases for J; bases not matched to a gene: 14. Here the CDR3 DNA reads TGTGCCAGCAGCCCCTGGGGGGGACAGGGGGAGACCCAGTTCTTC. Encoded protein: CASSPWGGQGETQFF.

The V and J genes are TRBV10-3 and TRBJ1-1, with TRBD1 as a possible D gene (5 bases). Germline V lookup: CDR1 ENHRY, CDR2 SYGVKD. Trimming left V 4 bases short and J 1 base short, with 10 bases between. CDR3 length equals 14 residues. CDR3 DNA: TGTGCCATCAGTGCCCTGGACAAGAACACTGAAGCTTTCTTT. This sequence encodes CAISALDKNTEAFF.

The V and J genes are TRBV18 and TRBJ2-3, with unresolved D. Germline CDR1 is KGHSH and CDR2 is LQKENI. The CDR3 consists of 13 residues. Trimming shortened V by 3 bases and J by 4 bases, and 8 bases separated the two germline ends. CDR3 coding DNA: TGTGCCAGCTCACCTCCTTCCGCAGATACGCAGTATTTT. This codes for CASSPPSADTQYF. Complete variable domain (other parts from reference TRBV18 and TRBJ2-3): NAGVMQNPRHLVRRRGQEARLRCSPMKGHSHVYWYRQLPEEGLKFMVYLQKENIIDESGMPKERFSAEFPKEGPSILRIQQVVRGDSAAYFCASSPPSADTQYFGPGTRLTVL.

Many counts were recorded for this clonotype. CDR3 bases: TGTGCCAGCAGTTTATCCACTAGTCGAGAGACCCAGTACTTC. As protein: CASSLSTSRETQYF. This chain joins TRBV28 and TRBJ2-5, with D possibly being TRBD2 (5 bases). The CDR3 has 14 residues. Germline V gives CDR1 MDHEN, CDR2 SYDVKM. The V end lost 1 base, the J end lost 4 bases, and 10 bases lay between the germline ends.

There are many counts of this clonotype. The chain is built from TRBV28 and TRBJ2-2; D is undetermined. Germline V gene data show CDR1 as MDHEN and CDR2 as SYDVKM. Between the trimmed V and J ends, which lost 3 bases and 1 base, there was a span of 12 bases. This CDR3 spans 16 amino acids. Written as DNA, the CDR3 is TGTGCCAGCAGTTTGGTGGCTCCAGAGAACACCGGGGAGCTGTTTTTT. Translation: CASSLVAPENTGELFF.